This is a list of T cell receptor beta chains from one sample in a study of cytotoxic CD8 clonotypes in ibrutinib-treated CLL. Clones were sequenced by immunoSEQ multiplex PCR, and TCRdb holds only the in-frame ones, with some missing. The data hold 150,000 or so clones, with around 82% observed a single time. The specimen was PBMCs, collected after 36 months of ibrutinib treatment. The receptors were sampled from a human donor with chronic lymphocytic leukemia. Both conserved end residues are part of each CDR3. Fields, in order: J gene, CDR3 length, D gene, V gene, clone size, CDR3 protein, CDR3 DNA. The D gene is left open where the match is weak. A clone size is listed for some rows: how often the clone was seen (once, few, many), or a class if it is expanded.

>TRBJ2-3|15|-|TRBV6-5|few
CASSLGGGSTDTQYF
TGTGCCAGCAGCCTGGGAGGGGGGAGCACAGATACGCAGTATTTT
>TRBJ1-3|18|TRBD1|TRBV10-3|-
CAISVGQGTITSGNTIYF
TGTGCCATCAGTGTGGGACAGGGAACTATAACCTCTGGAAACACCATATATTTT
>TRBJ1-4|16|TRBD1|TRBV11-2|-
CASSSRHGQGTEKLFF
TGTGCCAGCAGCTCTCGGCATGGACAGGGCACTGAAAAACTGTTTTTT
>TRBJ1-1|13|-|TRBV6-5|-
CASRPGSGTEAFF
TGTGCCAGCAGGCCAGGGTCTGGAACTGAAGCTTTCTTT
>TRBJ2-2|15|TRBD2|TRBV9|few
CASSTPGGYTGELFF
TGTGCCAGCAGCACCCCGGGGGGATACACCGGGGAGCTGTTTTTT
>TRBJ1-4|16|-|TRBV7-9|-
CASSLALHRSNEKLFF
TGTGCCAGCAGCTTAGCCCTACACCGAAGTAATGAAAAACTGTTTTTT
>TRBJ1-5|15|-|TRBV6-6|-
CASSKGGNSNQPQHF
TGTGCCAGCAGCAAAGGTGGGAATAGCAATCAGCCCCAGCATTTT
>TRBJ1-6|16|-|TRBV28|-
CASSLGPDIGYSPLHF
TGTGCCAGCAGTTTAGGGCCGGACATCGGTTATTCACCCCTCCACTTT
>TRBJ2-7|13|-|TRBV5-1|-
CASSSGGSYEQYF
TGCGCCAGCAGCTCGGGTGGGTCCTACGAGCAGTACTTC
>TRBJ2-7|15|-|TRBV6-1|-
CASSDTPTLRHEQYF
TGTGCCAGCAGTGACACTCCGACTTTAAGGCACGAGCAGTACTTC
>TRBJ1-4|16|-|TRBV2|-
CASNYLRGRFPEKLFF
TGTGCCAGCAATTACCTCAGGGGACGATTTCCTGAAAAACTGTTTTTT